Listed here are 32 T cell receptor beta chains from one sample, sequenced in a study of blood T cells in healthy people across ages. The authors ran a second PCR of about 6 to 11 cycles using a sample-barcoded 5' primer and a J-beta primer mix. TCRdb called the 5' RACE reads again in MiXCR, with one record for every CDR3 protein. The data hold around 990,000 distinct CDR3 sequences, with around two fifths observed a single time. The specimen was blood. All receptors come from a man between 18 and 35 years old in good health.

The chain combines TRBV12-3 or TRBV12-4 with TRBJ2-1, with 7 bases matching TRBD1. Trimming removed 6 bases from V and 4 bases from J; junction bases left unmatched: 9. The CDR3 totals 15 residues. This chain's CDR3 is CASSPTGTVYNEQFF. The CDR3 DNA sequence: TGTGCCAGCAGCCCGACCGGGACAGTGTACAATGAGCAGTTCTTC.

The J gene is TRBJ1-4, the V gene TRBV3-1, with TRBD1 identical over 7 bases. The CDR3 consists of 16 residues. Germline assignment: CDR1 LGHDT and CDR2 YNNKEL (reference sequence). The V and J ends lost 3 bases and 3 bases, in that order; junction bases with no gene match: 7. CDR3 DNA: TGTGCCAGCAGCCAGGGGGTGGGACAGTCTAATGAAAAACTGTTTTTT. Protein sequence: CASSQGVGQSNEKLFF. The entire variable domain, with the rest obtained from reference TRBV3-1 and TRBJ1-4, is as follows: DTAVSQTPKYLVTQMGNDKSIKCEQNLGHDTMYWYKQDSKKFLKIMFSYNNKELIINETVPNRFSPKSPDKAHLNLHINSLELGDSAVYFCASSQGVGQSNEKLFFGSGTQLSVL.

The chain has TRBV4-1 and TRBJ2-2, with 12 bases identical to TRBD2. Germline CDR1 MGHRA, CDR2 YSYEKL. V dropped 0 bases and J dropped 7; count of bases not matched to a gene: 12. There are 19 residues in the CDR3. CDR3 protein: CASSQDSHPSGGAFGELFF. CDR3 sequence (DNA): TGCGCCAGCAGCCAAGATTCCCACCCTAGCGGGGGGGCCTTCGGGGAGCTGTTTTTT.

The chain is built from TRBV12-3 or TRBV12-4 and TRBJ1-2; D is possibly TRBD1 (5 bases). V was cut by 1 base and J by 5 bases, with 11 bases left in between. The CDR3 has 14 amino acids. In DNA form, the CDR3 reads TGTGCCAGCAGTTTAGTGGGGGGGGAGTATGGCTACACCTTC. The encoded protein is CASSLVGGEYGYTF.

This clonotype showed up just a few times. The chain joins TRBV2 to TRBJ2-1, with unresolved D. The CDR3 is 13 residues long. The ends were cut back, 11 bases at V and 0 bases at J, with 11 bases in the middle. Germline CDR1 and CDR2: SNHLY and FYNNEI. The CDR3 spells CAAALDSYNEQFF. The CDR3 DNA is TGTGCCGCCGCCTTGGACTCCTACAATGAGCAGTTCTTC.

This clonotype came up a few times. The rearrangement uses TRBV6-2 or TRBV6-3 and TRBJ2-1; 10 positions match TRBD1. Germline V gene sequence: CDR1 MNHEY, CDR2 SVGEGT. After removal of 5 bases from V and 0 bases from J, the junction contained 16 bases not matched to a gene. There are 20 residues in the CDR3. CDR3 region: CASSDPDGQGERPSYNEQFF. The CDR3 DNA reads TGTGCCAGCAGTGACCCTGACGGACAGGGGGAGCGCCCCTCCTACAATGAGCAGTTCTTC.

The V gene is TRBV5-1, the J gene TRBJ2-1; TRBD2 agrees at 11 bases. CDR1 is SGHRS, CDR2 YFSETQ, per germline. The CDR3 is 16 amino acids. Trimming removed 4 bases from V and 2 bases from J; junction bases left unmatched: 5. The CDR3 spells CASSLGTSGTYNEQFF. The CDR3 coding sequence is TGCGCCAGCAGCCTGGGGACTAGCGGTACCTACAATGAGCAGTTCTTC.

This clonotype was counted only a few times. The chain employs TRBV7-2 and TRBJ2-3, with 8 positions matching TRBD1. This CDR3 region has 16 residues. After removal of 5 bases from V and 2 bases from J, the junction contained 9 bases not matched to a gene. Germline CDR1 and CDR2: SGHTA and FQGNSA. CDR3 sequence: CASSPRGLADTDTQYF. CDR3 DNA: TGTGCCAGCAGCCCCAGGGGGCTAGCCGACACAGATACGCAGTATTTT.

The chain couples TRBV4-3 to TRBJ2-3; TRBD1 agrees at 7 bases. The CDR3 loop spans 15 amino acids. The germline gives CDR1 LGHNA, CDR2 YSLEER. J was trimmed by 5 bases and V by 5 bases; bases with no gene match: 10. CDR3 protein: CASSSPSQGIDTQYF. CDR3 sequence (DNA): TGCGCCAGCAGCTCCCCATCACAGGGGATAGATACGCAGTATTTT.

This clonotype was observed a handful of times. The chain links TRBV7-2 to TRBJ2-1, with 11 bases matching TRBD1. J gave up 9 bases and V 5 bases, and 6 bases lay outside the gene matches. Per germline, CDR1 SGHTA and CDR2 FQGNSA. The CDR3 has 14 amino acids. DNA of the CDR3: TGTGCCAGCAGCCAGGACAGGGGGCAGGTTGAGCAGTTCTTC. Translation: CASSQDRGQVEQFF.

A few counts support this clonotype. This chain uses TRBV10-3 with TRBJ2-2, with TRBD1 matching over 8 bases. V lost 7 bases and J lost 3; bases outside the gene matches: 7. The CDR3 spans 15 residues. Germline CDR1 ENHRY, CDR2 SYGVKD. The DNA of the CDR3 is TGTGCCATCACCAAGACAGGGGAGGACACCGGGGAGCTGTTTTTT. Its translation: CAITKTGEDTGELFF.

This clonotype was picked up one time. It may be a read error: a sequence one base away is much more abundant. This chain connects TRBV20-1 to TRBJ2-1; 7 bases align to TRBD1. The CDR3 consists of 12 residues. Germline loops: CDR1 DFQATT, CDR2 SNEGSKA (reference sequence). Trimming took 5 bases from V and 11 from J; bases not matched to a gene: 9. In DNA form, the CDR3 reads TGCAGTGCTCCCAGGGGGTTCGATAAGCAGTTCTTC. This sequence encodes CSAPRGFDKQFF.

This clonotype has only a few counts. The chain joins TRBV6-2 or TRBV6-3 to TRBJ2-5, with 7 bases identical to TRBD2. The CDR3 is 14 amino acids. The junction had 10 bases not matched to a gene; V was cut back by 8 bases and J by 4 bases. Germline-derived CDR1 and CDR2 are MNHEY and SVGEGT. CDR3 in DNA: TGTGCCAGCGGTAGCGGGTACCCGGGAGAGACCCAGTACTTC. Protein product: CASGSGYPGETQYF.

This clonotype was detected only a few times. The rearrangement uses TRBV6-2 or TRBV6-3 and TRBJ1-2; 8 nucleotides line up with TRBD1. Germline trimming cut 5 bases from V and 0 bases from J; bases unmatched to any gene: 5. This CDR3 spans 15 amino acids. CDR1 and CDR2 from the germline V gene are MNHEY and SVGEGT. CDR3 amino acids: CASSTGTGPNYGYTF. The DNA for the CDR3 is TGTGCCAGCAGTACCGGGACAGGACCTAACTATGGCTACACCTTC.

The V call is TRBV5-1, the J call TRBJ1-2; no clear D gene. CDR1 and CDR2 (germline): SGHRS, YFSETQ. This CDR3 has 15 amino acids. V lost 0 bases to trimming and J lost 8 bases, with 17 bases between them. CDR3 DNA sequence: TGCGCCAGCAGCTTGGGTATGGCAGGATCGTTGGGCTACACCTTC. It translates to CASSLGMAGSLGYTF.

The sample holds a few counts of this clonotype. The V and J genes are TRBV20-1 and TRBJ1-1, with 9 bases that match TRBD1. The CDR3 spans 15 residues. Germline loops: CDR1 DFQATT, CDR2 SNEGSKA (reference sequence). V gave up 0 bases and J gave up 5 bases; unmatched junction bases: 7. This chain's CDR3 is CSARDPDRGRTEAFF. The CDR3 DNA reads TGCAGTGCTAGAGATCCCGACAGGGGGAGGACTGAAGCTTTCTTT.

The rearrangement uses TRBV2 and TRBJ2-7, with D uncertain. Looked up from germline, CDR1 is SNHLY and CDR2 is FYNNEI. The germline V and J ends were trimmed by 4 bases and 2 bases, with 6 bases remaining between them. The CDR3 loop spans 12 amino acids. CDR3: CASSVVPYEQYF. The CDR3 nucleotides are TGTGCCAGCAGTGTGGTCCCCTACGAGCAGTACTTC.

This clonotype was seen more than once but under ten times. This chain links TRBV29-1 with TRBJ1-1, with 7 bases fitting TRBD1. V gave up 5 bases and J gave up 5 bases; unmatched junction bases: 11. The CDR3 length is 14 residues. The germline CDR1 and CDR2 sequences are SQVTM and ANQGSEA. CDR3 amino acids: CSVLTPGTATEAFF. Written as DNA, the CDR3 is TGCAGCGTTCTCACCCCTGGGACAGCAACTGAAGCTTTCTTT.

This sequence joins TRBV6-1 and TRBJ1-2; D may be TRBD1 (5 bases). The V gene's germline CDR1 is MNHNS and CDR2 SASEGT. There are 16 residues in the CDR3. Between the trimmed V and J ends, which lost 3 bases and 3 bases, there was a span of 17 bases. The chain's CDR3 is CASSETFGGEDYGYTF. CDR3 sequence (DNA): TGTGCCAGCAGTGAGACATTCGGGGGAGAGGACTATGGCTACACCTTC.

The gene calls are TRBV12-3 or TRBV12-4 and TRBJ2-1; no clear D gene. The CDR3 consists of 14 residues. Between the trimmed V and J ends, which lost 6 bases and 8 bases, there was a span of 17 bases. The CDR3 spells CASSPFDPRYEQFF. CDR3 in DNA: TGTGCCAGCAGCCCATTTGACCCTAGATATGAGCAGTTCTTC.

Concerning this clonotype: A read error may be the cause here, since a much bigger clone is one base away. This sequence joins TRBV29-1 and TRBJ1-4; TRBD1 might be the D (5 bases). Trimming stripped 7 bases from V and 6 bases from J, with 15 bases between. The CDR3 contains 13 residues. Per the germline V gene, CDR1 is SQVTM and CDR2 is ANQGSEA. For the CDR3, the DNA is TGCAGCGGGCTACAGGATCCTGATGAAAAACTGTTTTTT. Amino acid sequence: CSGLQDPDEKLFF.

This clonotype was detected a few times. The chain is built from TRBV6-2 or TRBV6-3 and TRBJ2-1, with D maybe TRBD1 (6 bases). The CDR3 runs to 14 residues. Germline V lookup: CDR1 MNHEY, CDR2 SVGEGT. Trimming left V 8 bases short and J 9 bases short, with 20 bases between. The CDR3 sequence: CASDGTRGMSEQFF. The CDR3 DNA sequence: TGTGCCAGCGACGGGACAAGAGGAATGAGTGAGCAGTTCTTC.

The chain combines TRBV20-1 with TRBJ2-3; 10 bases map to TRBD1. This CDR3 spans 13 amino acids. Trimming took 6 bases from V and 3 from J; bases not matched to a gene: 3. Germline CDR1 reads DFQATT; CDR2 reads SNEGSKA (reference sequence). CDR3: CSAAGQGTDTQYF. The CDR3 DNA sequence: TGCAGTGCAGCGGGACAGGGGACAGATACGCAGTATTTT.

This clonotype has more than one count but fewer than ten. V and J are TRBV4-3 and TRBJ2-4; TRBD1 aligns across 7 bases. The CDR3 runs 17 residues. The V gene's germline CDR1 is LGHNA and CDR2 YSLEER. J was trimmed by 1 base and V by 0 bases; bases with no gene match: 6. CDR3 residues: CASSQETGRGAKNIQYF. The CDR3 DNA follows: TGCGCCAGCAGCCAAGAGACAGGGCGAGGGGCCAAAAACATTCAGTACTTC.

This clonotype was counted once. The V and J genes are TRBV20-1 and TRBJ2-3; D is ambiguous. The V gene's germline CDR1 is DFQATT and CDR2 SNEGSKA (reference sequence). Trimming cost V 0 bases and J 6 bases, with 22 bases left between them. This CDR3 comprises 17 residues. CDR3 coding DNA: TGCAGTGCTAGAGAGATAACCTTGGCGGTGGCCTTCGATACGCAGTATTTT. Amino acid sequence: CSAREITLAVAFDTQYF.

Remarks on this clonotype: A much more abundant neighbour one base away suggests this may be a read error. This sequence joins TRBV11-2 and TRBJ2-2; 13 bases align to TRBD2. Germline V gene sequence: CDR1 SGHAT, CDR2 FQNNGV. This CDR3 is 20 amino acids long. CDR3 in amino acids: CVSSLDGTSGAPANTGELFF. The CDR3 coding sequence is TGTGTCAGCAGCTTAGATGGGACTAGCGGGGCCCCCGCGAACACCGGGGAGCTGTTTTTT.

In its sample, this clonotype was seen many times. This sequence joins TRBV12-3 or TRBV12-4 and TRBJ2-7; possibly TRBD2 for D (5 bases). CDR3 length: 12 residues. Trimming pared 5 bases from V and 4 bases from J, leaving 9 bases between. The CDR3 coding sequence is TGTGCCAGCAGTCTCGGGGATTACGAGCAGTACTTC. Residues: CASSLGDYEQYF.

This clonotype appeared a few times. The chain carries TRBV2 and TRBJ2-3; 8 bases align to TRBD2. Trimming at V came to 2 bases and at J to 0 bases, leaving 1 base not matched to a gene. Germline V gene lookup returns CDR1 SNHLY and CDR2 FYNNEI. The CDR3 sequence is 15 residues long. The CDR3 nucleotides are TGTGCCAGCAGTGAACCGGGGGGGAGCACAGATACGCAGTATTTT. This gives the protein CASSEPGGSTDTQYF.

The sample holds a few counts of this clonotype. This rearrangement joins TRBV7-2 to TRBJ1-6; D unresolved. This CDR3 contains 13 residues. The V end was cut by 3 bases, the J end by 10 bases, with 10 bases between. Germline CDR1 SGHTA, CDR2 FQGNSA. This chain's CDR3 is CASSLQQGSPLHF. The DNA of the CDR3 is TGTGCCAGCAGCTTGCAACAAGGATCACCCCTCCACTTT.

This clonotype was counted only a few times. The chain employs TRBV20-1 and TRBJ2-3, with 8 bases aligning to TRBD2. There are 17 residues in the CDR3. The V gene end was trimmed by 0 bases and the J gene end by 3 bases; junction bases not matched to a gene: 11. Germline values: CDR1 DFQATT, CDR2 SNEGSKA (reference sequence). CDR3 residues: CSARDPRGGGLTDTQYF. As DNA, the CDR3 is TGCAGTGCTAGAGATCCCCGGGGGGGTGGCTTAACAGATACGCAGTATTTT.

The rearrangement links TRBV2 to TRBJ2-1; the D is unclear. This CDR3 spans 11 amino acids. Trimming pared 1 base from V and 10 bases from J, leaving 5 bases between. Germline V gene lookup returns CDR1 SNHLY and CDR2 FYNNEI. The chain's CDR3 is CASSEGHEQFF. The CDR3 coding sequence is TGTGCCAGCAGTGAAGGTCACGAGCAGTTCTTC.

This clonotype was counted only a few times. The chain combines TRBV6-6 with TRBJ1-1; no clear D gene. The length of the CDR3 is 14 residues. From germline, CDR1 is MNHNY and CDR2 SVGAGI (reference sequence). Trimming removed 3 bases from V and 5 bases from J, with 13 bases in between. CDR3 nucleotide sequence: TGTGCCAGCAGTTATGGACCCCTGGGGACTGAAGCTTTCTTT. Its translation is CASSYGPLGTEAFF.